A single sample gave rise to the 5 T cell receptor beta chains below, sequenced in a study of vaccination and CD4 T cells after COVID-19. The treatment: approximately nine-day PBMC culture with coronavirus spike peptide pools or control peptides (ViraFEST assay). Oncomine TCR Beta short-read sequencing was applied to DNA from cultured CD4+ T cells. Each CDR3 protein gets one entry after TCRdb re-called the PCR reads with MiXCR. The sample has around 16,000 distinct CDR3 sequences, more than 65% seen once. These TCRs are of unknown antigen specificity. The sample consisted of CD4+ T cells from blood, cultured in vitro. The receptors here all came from a human donor who had recovered from COVID-19.

This clonotype appeared a single time. The V and J genes are TRBV20-1 and TRBJ2-3; 9 bases line up with TRBD2. The length of the CDR3 is 13 residues. Losses at the gene ends were 1 base for V and 9 bases for J; bases not matched to a gene: 5. CDR1 is DFQATT, CDR2 SNEGSKA, per germline (reference sequence). The CDR3 sequence is CSARGLAARTQYF. CDR3 bases: TGCAGTGCTAGAGGACTAGCGGCTCGGACGCAGTATTTT.

The genes are TRBV24-1 and TRBJ2-2; D might be TRBD2 (6 bases). The V end lost 8 bases, the J end lost 2 bases, and 8 bases lay between the germline ends. CDR3 length: 13 residues. Germline V gene sequence: CDR1 KGHDR, CDR2 SFDVKD. CDR3 sequence: CATKGGNTGELFF. As DNA, the CDR3 is TGTGCCACCAAGGGAGGAAACACCGGGGAGCTGTTTTTT.

This rearrangement joins TRBV6-5 to TRBJ2-7; D gene uncertain. This CDR3 has 14 amino acids. Trimming took 3 bases from V and 2 from J, leaving 11 bases between them. Germline CDR1 is MNHEY and CDR2 is SVGAGI. The CDR3 bases are TGTGCCAGCAGTTATGAGCCTGGGCCCTACGAGCAGTACTTC. Protein sequence: CASSYEPGPYEQYF.

This chain joins TRBV7-2 and TRBJ2-5; 7 bases align to TRBD1. J lost 2 bases, V lost 2 bases, and 11 bases had no gene match. The CDR3 length is 17 residues. The V gene's germline CDR1 is SGHTA and CDR2 FQGNSA. This CDR3 is CASSLNPTGRGQETQYF. The CDR3 coding sequence is TGTGCCAGCAGCTTAAATCCGACGGGCAGGGGGCAAGAGACCCAGTACTTC.

The chain has TRBV5-6 and TRBJ1-2; D is possibly TRBD1 (5 bases). The V gene lost 2 bases and the J gene lost 4 bases, with 12 bases spanning the gap. Germline loops: CDR1 SGHDT, CDR2 YYEEEE. CDR3 length: 14 amino acids. The CDR3 region is CASSFPFGGYGYTF. In DNA, the CDR3 is TGTGCCAGCAGCTTCCCCTTCGGGGGCTATGGCTACACCTTC.